The rows below give T cell receptor beta chains drawn from one sample of a study of OX40 agonist ivuxolimab in advanced cancers. Some clones are missing from TCRdb's copy, which holds only in-frame ones; the method was immunoSEQ multiplex PCR. The sample consists of fewer than 80,000 clones, 84% of them appearing once. The sequencing used CD4+ or CD8+ T cells sorted from blood, collected in a trial of the OX40 agonist ivuxolimab. The receptors originated from an adult with an advanced solid tumor such as melanoma, head and neck, liver or kidney cancer. Both conserved end residues are part of each CDR3. The D gene is left open where the match is weak. Clone size appears in some rows only: once, few, many, or a class for an expanded clone.

cdr3_aa: CASSLIATDTQYF
cdr3_nt: TGTGCCAGTAGTTTGATAGCGACAGATACGCAGTATTTT
clone_size: .
j_call: TRBJ2-3
d_call: .
v_call: TRBV19

cdr3_aa: CAGYSGTYLYEQYF
cdr3_nt: TGTGCCGGGTACTCCGGGACCTACCTTTACGAGCAGTACTTC
clone_size: .
j_call: TRBJ2-7
d_call: .
v_call: TRBV30

cdr3_aa: CASSPSVTGLENTEAFF
cdr3_nt: TGTGCCAGTAGTCCCTCGGTCACCGGACTGGAGAACACTGAAGCTTTCTTT
clone_size: few
j_call: TRBJ1-1
d_call: .
v_call: TRBV19

cdr3_aa: CRRGDTQYF
cdr3_nt: TGCAGAAGGGGAGATACGCAGTATTTT
clone_size: once
j_call: TRBJ2-3
d_call: .
v_call: TRBV20-1

cdr3_aa: CASSQSGRETQYF
cdr3_nt: TGTGCCAGCAGCCAATCGGGTCGGGAGACCCAGTACTTC
clone_size: .
j_call: TRBJ2-5
d_call: .
v_call: TRBV4-2

cdr3_aa: CASSEGQSSYNEQFF
cdr3_nt: TGTGCCAGCAGTGAAGGACAGAGCTCCTACAATGAGCAGTTCTTC
clone_size: .
j_call: TRBJ2-1
d_call: .
v_call: TRBV2

cdr3_aa: CASSWDRQGGNNEQFF
cdr3_nt: TGCGCCAGCAGCTGGGACCGACAGGGTGGAAACAATGAGCAGTTCTTC
clone_size: .
j_call: TRBJ2-1
d_call: TRBD1
v_call: TRBV5-1

cdr3_aa: CASRKDRASNQPQHF
cdr3_nt: TGTGCCAGCAGGAAGGACAGGGCTAGCAATCAGCCCCAGCATTTT
clone_size: .
j_call: TRBJ1-5
d_call: TRBD1
v_call: TRBV6-1

cdr3_aa: CSARGRETQYF
cdr3_nt: TGCAGTGCCCGCGGCCGGGAGACCCAGTACTTC
clone_size: .
j_call: TRBJ2-5
d_call: .
v_call: TRBV20-1

cdr3_aa: CASSLGPGASYEQYF
cdr3_nt: TGCGCCAGCAGCTTAGGCCCGGGGGCCTCCTACGAGCAGTACTTC
clone_size: .
j_call: TRBJ2-7
d_call: .
v_call: TRBV4-1

cdr3_aa: CASSPPLGAGNTEAFF
cdr3_nt: TGTGCCAGCTCACCACCTTTAGGGGCCGGGAACACTGAAGCTTTCTTT
clone_size: .
j_call: TRBJ1-1
d_call: .
v_call: TRBV18